The next 19 T cell receptor beta chains were all read from a single sample in a study of CD8+CD57+ T cells in acquired aplastic anemia. Investigators profiled TCR beta VDJ and CDR3 from genomic DNA template. TCRdb passed the reads through MiXCR, listing each CDR3 protein once. The table lists some 200,000 distinct CDR3 sequences, 40% to 60% of them singletons. All patients picked for sequencing had shown, by flow cytometry, an expansion of CD8+CD57+ cells. The sequencing sample was made of sorted CD4+, CD8+, or CD8+CD57+ T cells (not recorded which) from PBMCs. The receptors derive from a human donor with aplastic anemia.

This clonotype was observed at least ten times. The J gene is TRBJ2-7, the V gene TRBV25-1; D may be TRBD1 (6 bases). V shed 5 bases and J shed 4 bases, with 12 bases lying between them. Germline V gene sequence: CDR1 MGHDK, CDR2 SYGVNS. The CDR3 has 13 residues. The CDR3 loop is CASSNQGKYEQYF. In DNA form, the CDR3 reads TGTGCCAGCAGTAACCAGGGGAAGTACGAGCAGTACTTC.

On this clonotype: A read error may be the cause here, since a much bigger clone is one base away. The V gene is TRBV11-2, the J gene TRBJ2-1; unclear D gene. This CDR3 contains 11 residues. Looked up from germline, CDR1 is SGHAT and CDR2 is FQNNGV. DNA for the CDR3: TGTGCCAGCAGCCTATACAATGAGCAGTCCTTC. Residues: CASSLYNEQSF.

Many counts were recorded for this clonotype. The V call is TRBV29-1, the J call TRBJ2-3, with D unresolved. Germline V gene lookup returns CDR1 SQVTM and CDR2 ANQGSEA. The CDR3 contains 15 residues. Deletions cut 5 bases from V and 0 bases from J, with 15 bases between. For the CDR3, the DNA is TGCAGCGTTAGTTGGGTTACTTCAAGCACAGATACGCAGTATTTT. Its translation is CSVSWVTSSTDTQYF.

This clonotype was seen at least ten times. The rearrangement joins TRBV7-9 to TRBJ2-1, with D tentatively TRBD1 or TRBD2 (5 bases each). This CDR3 has 13 residues. Trimming pared 11 bases from V and 4 bases from J, leaving 15 bases between. CDR1 is SEHNR and CDR2 is FQNEAQ in the germline V gene (reference sequence). CDR3 in amino acids: CAASRDEYNEQFF. The CDR3 nucleotides read TGTGCCGCTAGTCGGGACGAGTACAATGAGCAGTTCTTC. Drawing the rest from reference TRBV7-9 and TRBJ2-1, the complete variable domain is DTGVSQNPRHKITKRGQNVTFRCDPISEHNRLYWYRQTLGQGPEFLTYFQNEAQLEKSRLLSDRFSAERPKGSFSTLEIQRTEQGDSAMYLCAASRDEYNEQFFGPGTRLTVL.

This chain uses TRBV29-1 with TRBJ1-5; D is uncertain. Trimming removed 7 bases from V and 3 bases from J, with 1 base in between. The CDR3 is 9 amino acids. CDR1 and CDR2 from the germline V gene are SQVTM and ANQGSEA. The CDR3 sequence: CSDNQPQHF. The CDR3 nucleotides read TGCAGCGACAATCAGCCCCAGCATTTT. Filled out from reference TRBV29-1 and TRBJ1-5, the complete variable domain reads SAVISQKPSRDICQRGTSLTIQCQVDSQVTMMFWYRQQPGQSLTLIATANQGSEATYESGFVIDKFPISRPNLTFSTLTVSNMSPEDSSIYLCSDNQPQHFGDGTRLSIL.

This clonotype has a count of ten or more. The V and J genes are TRBV19 and TRBJ1-1; 7 positions match TRBD1. Trimming at V came to 6 bases and at J to 5 bases, leaving 9 bases not matched to a gene. Germline-derived CDR1 and CDR2 are LNHDA and SQIVND (reference sequence). The length of the CDR3 is 14 residues. CDR3 amino acids: CASRPGQIGTEAFF. The CDR3 nucleotides are TGTGCCAGTAGGCCGGGACAGATCGGAACTGAAGCTTTCTTT.

Comments on this clonotype: Lacking the conserved final phenylalanine or tryptophan, this CDR3 likely reflects a read error. The chain links TRBV5-1 to TRBJ2-5; no firm D call. From germline, CDR1 is SGHRS and CDR2 YFSETQ. This CDR3 contains 17 residues. CDR3 in amino acids: CASSLRSSTDRQETQYL. In DNA form, the CDR3 reads TGTGCCAGCAGCTTAAGGTCATCGACCGATCGGCAAGAGACCCAGTACCTC.

This clonotype was observed many times. The chain is built from TRBV28 and TRBJ1-1; no clear D gene. Germline V gene data show CDR1 as MDHEN and CDR2 as SYDVKM. Trimming stripped 5 bases from V and 5 bases from J, with 9 bases between. CDR3 length: 12 amino acids. The DNA of the CDR3 is TGTGCCAGCAGTCTGGCGGGGACTGAAGCTTTCTTT. It yields the protein CASSLAGTEAFF.

The table lists this clonotype with many counts. The CDR3 DNA is TGTGCCAGCACCCCCCACGGGGACAGGGGCAACGAGCAGTACTTC. Translation: CASTPHGDRGNEQYF. The genes are TRBV12-3 or TRBV12-4 and TRBJ2-7, with 10 bases identical to TRBD1. The CDR3 has 15 residues. V trimming: 7 bases; J trimming: 5 bases; junction bases outside the gene matches: 11.

This chain links TRBV10-3 with TRBJ2-3, with 8 bases that match TRBD2. Germline CDR1 is ENHRY and CDR2 is SYGVKD. This CDR3 is 14 amino acids long. J was trimmed by 3 bases and V by 4 bases; bases with no gene match: 3. CDR3 residues: CAISAGGPTDTQYF. The CDR3 DNA reads TGTGCCATCAGTGCGGGGGGGCCGACAGATACGCAGTATTTT.

This chain joins TRBV5-1 and TRBJ1-2, with D tentatively TRBD1 (5 bases). This CDR3 region has 13 residues. The germline gives CDR1 SGHRS, CDR2 YFSETQ. Trimming pared 3 bases from V and 12 bases from J, leaving 18 bases between. The CDR3 region has the DNA TGCGCCAGCAGCTGGCAGGGTGACTCTGGAAACACCTTC. Its translation: CASSWQGDSGNTF.

Ten or more counts support this clonotype. V gene TRBV6-1 combines with J gene TRBJ1-2, with D perhaps TRBD1 (6 bases). V lost 5 bases to trimming and J lost 1 base, with 11 bases between them. CDR1 MNHNS and CDR2 SASEGT come from the germline V gene. The CDR3 has 14 amino acids. CDR3 loop: CASSSRGVNYGYTF. The DNA for the CDR3 is TGTGCCAGCAGTTCAAGGGGGGTTAACTATGGCTACACCTTC.

The chain employs TRBV7-9 and TRBJ2-1; unclear D gene. Trimming stripped 3 bases from V and 0 bases from J, with 6 bases between. CDR1 is SEHNR and CDR2 is FQNEAQ in the germline V gene (reference sequence). The CDR3 contains 14 residues. CDR3 nucleotides: TGTGCCAGCAGCTTCCCCGTCTCCTACAATGAGCAGTTCTTC. Translation gives CASSFPVSYNEQFF.

This clonotype was seen at least ten times. The chain uses TRBV5-8 and TRBJ2-7; a possible D gene is TRBD2 (5 bases). The CDR3 length is 13 residues. V lost 0 bases and J lost 4, with 8 bases in between. The germline CDR1 and CDR2 sequences are SGHTS and YDEGEE. In DNA, the CDR3 is TGTGCCAGCAGCTTGGATTCGGGGTACGAGCAGTACTTC. It encodes CASSLDSGYEQYF.

There are many counts of this clonotype. CDR3 bases: TGTGCCAGTAGTATCACAGGGGGATCTGGGGCCAACGTCCTGACTTTC. Amino acid sequence: CASSITGGSGANVLTF. V gene TRBV19 combines with J gene TRBJ2-6; 8 positions match TRBD1. V shed 3 bases and J 1 base; nucleotides not matched to a gene: 2. The CDR3 spans 16 residues. CDR1 is LNHDA and CDR2 is SQIVND in the germline V gene (reference sequence).

This clonotype occurred a few times. V usage is TRBV4-2 and J usage is TRBJ2-1; D might be TRBD1 (5 bases). The CDR3 totals 11 residues. Germline V gives CDR1 LGHNA, CDR2 YNFKEQ. Trimming took off 3 bases at V and 10 bases at J, with 7 bases between the two ends. The DNA of the CDR3 is TGTGCCAGCAGCCACCGGACAGAGCAGTTCTTC. It codes for CASSHRTEQFF.

The rearrangement uses TRBV28 and TRBJ2-3, with 13 bases lining up with TRBD2. The CDR3 length is 18 residues. Germline V gives CDR1 MDHEN, CDR2 SYDVKM. The trim removed 6 bases at V and 5 bases at J, leaving 14 bases unmatched. The chain's CDR3 is CASSSTSGGPRAGDTQYF. The CDR3 nucleotides read TGTGCCAGCAGCTCGACTAGCGGGGGGCCAAGAGCAGGAGATACGCAGTATTTT.

The chain uses TRBV5-1 and TRBJ2-2; 7 bases align to TRBD1. V gave up 4 bases and J gave up 0 bases; unmatched junction bases: 3. Germline V lookup: CDR1 SGHRS, CDR2 YFSETQ. The CDR3 has 15 residues. The CDR3 coding sequence is TGCGCCAGCAGCGGGGGACAGCCGAACACCGGGGAGCTGTTTTTT. This translates into CASSGGQPNTGELFF. The full variable domain, its missing parts supplied by reference TRBV5-1 and TRBJ2-2, is KAGVTQTPRYLIKTRGQQVTLSCSPISGHRSVSWYQQTPGQGLQFLFEYFSETQRNKGNFPGRFSGRQFSNSRSEMNVSTLELGDSALYLCASSGGQPNTGELFFGEGSRLTVL.

The J gene is TRBJ2-5, the V gene TRBV7-9, with 10 bases matching TRBD2. This CDR3 region has 21 residues. CDR1 and CDR2 from the germline V gene are SEHNR and FQNEAQ (reference sequence). V shed 5 bases, J shed 5 bases, and the junction held 26 bases outside the gene matches. CDR3 protein: CASSQSSPGVRAGGARETQYF. Here the CDR3 DNA reads TGTGCCAGCAGCCAATCGTCCCCGGGGGTTCGAGCGGGGGGGGCTCGGGAGACCCAGTACTTC.